This passage covers 21 T cell receptor beta chains from one sample sequenced in a study of blood T cell repertoires in COVID-19. Using immunoSEQ multiplex PCR, the repertoire was profiled, and TCRdb retains in-frame clones only, with some absent. The sample lists roughly 97,000 clones, just under 85% occurring once. Sequencing input: peripheral blood. The receptors derive from a man in his 70s with acute or convalescent COVID-19.

The CDR3 nucleotides are TGTGCCAGAGGGGCACTAGCGGGGGGCAATGAGCAGTTCTTC. This encodes CARGALAGGNEQFF. V and J are TRBV7-2 and TRBJ2-1; 12 positions agree with TRBD2. Germline loops: CDR1 SGHTA, CDR2 FQGNSA. CDR3 size: 14 residues. V was clipped by 9 bases and J by 6 bases; unmatched bases: 6.

The chain has TRBV18 and TRBJ1-5, with unresolved D. Germline loops: CDR1 KGHSH, CDR2 LQKENI. Trimming pared 3 bases from V and 5 bases from J, leaving 8 bases between. CDR3 length: 13 residues. CDR3 DNA: TGTGCCAGCTCACCGGCTAGAGATCAGCCCCAGCATTTT. Amino acids: CASSPARDQPQHF.

The V call is TRBV5-3, the J call TRBJ1-2; the D gene is possibly TRBD1 (5 bases). TRBV5-3 falls under the ORF class, with uncertain function. V was cut by 4 bases and J by 1 base, with 8 bases left in between. The CDR3 spans 13 residues. This CDR3 is CARSATDNYGYTF. CDR3 coding DNA: TGTGCCAGAAGCGCGACAGATAACTATGGCTACACCTTC.

This chain connects TRBV5-6 to TRBJ2-3; 7 bases agree with TRBD1. The CDR3 spans 14 residues. CDR1 is SGHDT and CDR2 is YYEEEE in the germline V gene. The V segment lost 5 bases and the J segment 6 bases; nucleotides outside the gene matches: 9. In DNA, the CDR3 is TGTGCCAGCAGTCGGAGTACAGGGGTGGATACGCAGTATTTT. It specifies CASSRSTGVDTQYF.

The chain uses TRBV15 and TRBJ1-2, with 10 positions matching TRBD1. Germline values: CDR1 LNHNV, CDR2 YYDKDF (reference sequence). The length of the CDR3 is 15 residues. The trim removed 1 base at V and 7 bases at J, leaving 6 bases unmatched. This CDR3 is CATSRGDRGAFGYTF. The CDR3 DNA sequence: TGTGCCACCAGCAGAGGGGACAGGGGCGCCTTTGGCTACACCTTC.

The chain recombines TRBV27 with TRBJ1-6; D uncertain. CDR3 length: 15 residues. V was cut by 0 bases and J by 3 bases, with 6 bases left in between. Germline CDR1 reads MNHEY; CDR2 reads SMNVEV (reference sequence). The DNA of the CDR3 is TGTGCCAGCAGTTTATCGAGCCGCTATAATTCACCCCTCCACTTT. Protein sequence: CASSLSSRYNSPLHF.

This chain uses TRBV24-1 with TRBJ1-5; 9 positions agree with TRBD1. This CDR3 has 17 amino acids. After removal of 4 bases from V and 3 bases from J, the junction contained 9 bases not matched to a gene. In germline, CDR1 is KGHDR, CDR2 SFDVKD. The DNA of the CDR3 is TGTGCCACCAGTGAGCAAAAACAGGGGGCCACCAATCAGCCCCAGCATTTT. Translating gives CATSEQKQGATNQPQHF.

This chain connects TRBV6-5 to TRBJ1-1; no firm D call. This CDR3 is built from 13 residues. V lost 7 bases and J lost 0, with 9 bases in between. Germline V gene data show CDR1 as MNHEY and CDR2 as SVGAGI. The CDR3 spells CASTTDLNTEAFF. The CDR3 DNA sequence: TGTGCCAGCACAACTGATCTGAACACTGAAGCTTTCTTT.

CDR3 DNA: TGTGCCAGCAGCCTCGGAGGACTAGCGGATCAAGAGACCCAGTACTTC. Translated, it gives CASSLGGLADQETQYF. This chain connects TRBV5-5 to TRBJ2-5, with 10 positions matching TRBD2. The V and J ends lost 4 bases and 2 bases, in that order; junction bases with no gene match: 8. CDR3 length equals 16 residues. The germline gives CDR1 SGHKS, CDR2 YYEKEE (reference sequence).

This rearrangement joins TRBV6-1 to TRBJ1-5, with TRBD1 matching 7 bases. Germline V lookup: CDR1 MNHNS, CDR2 SASEGT. Germline trimming cut 1 base from V and 7 bases from J; bases unmatched to any gene: 4. The CDR3 contains 14 residues. The CDR3 reads CASSEGAGGQPQHF. CDR3 bases: TGTGCCAGCAGTGAAGGGGCAGGGGGACAGCCCCAGCATTTT.

With regard to this clone: Other DNA sequences from this sample encode an identical CDR3 as well. This sequence joins TRBV5-1 and TRBJ1-5; TRBD1 might be the D (5 bases). The CDR3 runs to 15 residues. Germline V gene lookup returns CDR1 SGHRS and CDR2 YFSETQ. V was cut by 0 bases and J by 3 bases, with 10 bases left in between. This chain's CDR3 is CASSLEGALNQPQHF. The CDR3 nucleotides read TGCGCCAGCAGCTTGGAAGGGGCACTCAATCAGCCCCAGCATTTT.

The table lists this clone with a count of one. The chain recombines TRBV5-1 with TRBJ2-3, with a tentative D call TRBD1 (8 bases). CDR1 and CDR2 (germline): SGHRS, YFSETQ. The V gene lost 3 bases and the J gene lost 1 base, with 12 bases spanning the gap. This CDR3 is built from 15 residues. CDR3 loop: CASSWGGQGTDTQYF. Here the CDR3 DNA reads TGCGCCAGCAGCTGGGGGGGACAGGGCACAGATACGCAGTATTTT.

The chain joins TRBV5-1 to TRBJ1-2; D is ambiguous. V lost 0 bases to trimming and J lost 0 bases, with 6 bases between them. The CDR3 loop spans 14 amino acids. Looked up from germline, CDR1 is SGHRS and CDR2 is YFSETQ. The CDR3 protein is CASSLDRSNYGYTF. DNA for the CDR3: TGCGCCAGCAGCTTGGACAGATCTAACTATGGCTACACCTTC.

The genes are TRBV7-2 and TRBJ2-1; D gene uncertain. CDR1 SGHTA and CDR2 FQGNSA come from the germline V gene. Trimming pared 0 bases from V and 6 bases from J, leaving 6 bases between. The CDR3 sequence is 13 residues long. In nucleotides, the CDR3 is TGTGCCAGCAGCTTAGCGTGGAGCAATGAGCAGTTCTTC. Residues: CASSLAWSNEQFF.

V gene TRBV7-2 combines with J gene TRBJ2-5, with 8 bases lining up with TRBD2. The germline V gene encodes CDR1 SGHTA and CDR2 FQGNSA. V shed 0 bases and J 4 bases; nucleotides not matched to a gene: 10. The CDR3 loop spans 17 amino acids. CDR3 DNA sequence: TGTGCCAGCAGCTTAGCGGTCCAGGCGGGAGGAATAGAGACCCAGTACTTC. This sequence encodes CASSLAVQAGGIETQYF.

The J gene is TRBJ2-3, the V gene TRBV18, with a possible D match to TRBD2 (6 bases). CDR3 length: 16 amino acids. V was cut by 0 bases and J by 5 bases, with 15 bases left in between. Germline loops: CDR1 KGHSH, CDR2 LQKENI. In nucleotides, the CDR3 is TGTGCCAGCTCACCACCAACTAGCCCTTTGGGAGATACGCAGTATTTT. It is translated as CASSPPTSPLGDTQYF. Full variable domain (missing parts from reference TRBV18 and TRBJ2-3): NAGVMQNPRHLVRRRGQEARLRCSPMKGHSHVYWYRQLPEEGLKFMVYLQKENIIDESGMPKERFSAEFPKEGPSILRIQQVVRGDSAAYFCASSPPTSPLGDTQYFGPGTRLTVL.

This clone was seen more than once but under ten times. This chain connects TRBV2 to TRBJ1-1; no clear D. CDR1 is SNHLY, CDR2 FYNNEI, per germline. CDR3 size: 14 residues. V was pared by 8 bases and J by 4 bases, with 17 bases between. The CDR3 DNA sequence: TGTGCCAGCCAAGCGAGTTATTTGCGCACTGAAGCTTTCTTT. Translating gives CASQASYLRTEAFF.

The chain recombines TRBV7-8 with TRBJ1-2; 7 bases agree with TRBD1. V trimming: 5 bases; J trimming: 6 bases; junction bases outside the gene matches: 15. The CDR3 loop spans 16 amino acids. The germline V gene encodes CDR1 SGHVS and CDR2 FQNEAQ. The CDR3 DNA sequence: TGTGCCAGCAGCCCTACCCGTAGTGTAGGGGGCCATGGCTACACCTTC. Its protein is CASSPTRSVGGHGYTF.

The V and J genes are TRBV5-1 and TRBJ2-3, with 13 bases that match TRBD2. The CDR3 loop spans 17 amino acids. V trimming: 3 bases; J trimming: 6 bases; junction bases outside the gene matches: 10. Germline assignment: CDR1 SGHRS and CDR2 YFSETQ. CDR3 loop: CASSSGLAGPMVDTQYF. In DNA, the CDR3 is TGCGCCAGCAGCTCGGGACTAGCGGGGCCCATGGTTGATACGCAGTATTTT.

This clone was observed once. The chain employs TRBV5-5 and TRBJ1-1; D gene unclear. V shed 0 bases and J shed 2 bases, with 11 bases lying between them. There are 15 residues in the CDR3. The V gene's germline CDR1 is SGHKS and CDR2 YYEKEE (reference sequence). The CDR3: CASSLVPQTNTEAFF. CDR3 nucleotides: TGTGCCAGCAGCTTGGTACCACAGACAAACACTGAAGCTTTCTTT. The full variable domain, completed using reference TRBV5-5 and TRBJ1-1, is DAGVTQSPTHLIKTRGQQVTLRCSPISGHKSVSWYQQVLGQGPQFIFQYYEKEERGRGNFPDRFSARQFPNYSSELNVNALLLGDSALYLCASSLVPQTNTEAFFGQGTRLTVV.

This clone occurred once. The chain links TRBV10-1 to TRBJ1-4; weak D call: TRBD1 (5 bases). The CDR3 contains 11 residues. The germline V and J ends were trimmed by 3 bases and 11 bases, with 7 bases remaining between them. The germline CDR1 and CDR2 sequences are WNHNN and SYGVQD (reference sequence). CDR3 residues: CASSDAGKLFF. The DNA for the CDR3 is TGCGCCAGCAGTGATGCAGGGAAACTGTTTTTT.